Detailed here is one TCR beta chain. This sample is part of a study of blood T cell repertoires in COVID-19. Whole-study context: Some COVID-19 samples were acute and others convalescent; all came from the United States, Italy and Spain. Nucleic acid was either cDNA or gDNA, and it came from T cells, B-cell-depleted T cells, or PBMCs.

Trimming left V 4 bases short and J 5 bases short, with 18 bases between. Germline-derived CDR1 and CDR2 are LGHNA and YNFKEQ. The CDR3 is made up of 16 amino acids. Authors' data handling: The authors estimated nucleated cell counts from reference gene primer amplification. TCRdb keeps only in-frame clones here, not all; method: immunoSEQ multiplex PCR. The D gene and trimming were derived from the DNA, and the V and J assignments and clone size from that table. In the table there are about 200,000 clones, 65% to 85% of which are singletons. The receptor's source is a human donor in a cohort sampled during active COVID-19. This chain links TRBV4-2 with TRBJ1-5; a possible D gene is TRBD1 (6 bases). The material sequenced was peripheral blood. The CDR3 nucleotides read TGTGCCAGCAGCCTTCGAGGGGGAGGGGAGTATCAGCCCCAGCATTTT. Translation gives CASSLRGGGEYQPQHF.